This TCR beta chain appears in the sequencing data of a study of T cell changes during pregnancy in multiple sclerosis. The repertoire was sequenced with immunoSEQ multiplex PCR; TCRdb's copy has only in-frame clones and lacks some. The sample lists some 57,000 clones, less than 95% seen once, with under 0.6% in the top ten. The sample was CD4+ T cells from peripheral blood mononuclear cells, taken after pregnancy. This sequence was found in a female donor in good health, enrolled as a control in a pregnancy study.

CDR3 sequence (DNA): TGTGCCAGCAGCTTAGCCGGGACAGAGAACTATGGCTACACCTTC. It encodes CASSLAGTENYGYTF. The chain uses TRBV11-2 and TRBJ1-2; 7 bases align to TRBD1. CDR1 SGHAT and CDR2 FQNNGV come from the germline V gene. V shed 1 base and J 2 bases; nucleotides not matched to a gene: 4. CDR3 length equals 15 residues. The full variable domain, its missing parts supplied by reference TRBV11-2 and TRBJ1-2, is EAGVAQSPRYKIIEKRQSVAFWCNPISGHATLYWYQQILGQGPKLLIQFQNNGVVDDSQLPKDRFSAERLKGVDSTLKIQPAKLEDSAVYLCASSLAGTENYGYTFGSGTRLTVV.